Detailed here is one T cell receptor (beta chain). This sample's time point: persistent/refractory GD, antithyroid drugs over 5 years with positive TRAb. Making the TCR library involved RNA that had been extracted from PBMCs. The source of the sample is a study of regulatory T cells in long-lasting Graves disease. The CDR3 spans 15 residues. Germline trimming cut 1 base from V and 3 bases from J; bases unmatched to any gene: 2. Germline V gene lookup returns CDR1 SGHTA and CDR2 FQGNSA. The TCR beta library used iRepertoire HTBI primers with Arm-PCR amplification of CDR3. MiXCR was run by TCRdb on the multiplex PCR reads, yielding one entry per CDR3 protein. Here the sample spans around 460,000 distinct CDR3 sequences, about 20% being singletons.

Material: peripheral blood mononuclear cells (PBMCs), obtained when the disease was refractory, from a patient treated with antithyroid drugs. The chain carries TRBV7-2 and TRBJ2-7; 11 bases map to TRBD1. The receptor comes from a female donor with Graves disease. The CDR3 loop is CASSLDGTGGYEQYF. In DNA, the CDR3 is TGTGCCAGCAGCTTAGATGGGACAGGGGGCTACGAGCAGTACTTC.